The sequence of this T cell receptor beta chain was determined in a study of Ad26.COV2.S vaccination and SARS-CoV-2 variants. Sequenced by immunoSEQ multiplex PCR; TCRdb stores in-frame clones only, minus some. The table has 440,000 or so clones, 90% seen once. Stated treatment: approximately 18 received Ad26.COV2.S at low or high dose, single or two shots; a few received placebo; per-sample allocation not given. After the first vaccine or placebo injection, samples were drawn on day 63. The V and J ends lost 3 bases and 5 bases respectively, with 13 bases between them. CDR1 and CDR2 (germline): MGHDK, SYGVNS. The CDR3 runs 14 residues. This clone was counted a few times. Its specificity is not known. Study findings and constraints: Individuals receiving vaccine had higher spike-specific TCR breadth than placebo recipients did. It was found that vaccine and placebo recipients had similar non-spike TCR breadth.

The source material was peripheral blood, sampled in a trial of Ad26.COV2.S vaccine versus placebo. This chain uses TRBV25-1 with TRBJ2-5; D is perhaps TRBD2 (5 bases). The clonotype was recovered from a person between 18 and 65 years old who received the Ad26.COV2.S COVID-19 vaccine or a placebo. The CDR3 protein is CASSESGSSETQYF. The CDR3 DNA sequence: TGTGCCAGCAGTGAGAGCGGTTCCTCCGAGACCCAGTACTTC.